This TCR beta chain was identified during a study of blood T cell repertoires in COVID-19. Germline V gene lookup returns CDR1 SEHNR and CDR2 FQNEAQ (reference sequence). This CDR3 comprises 13 residues. In the original workflow: How many nucleated cells were present was estimated from reference gene primer amplification. Only in-frame clones appear in the TCRdb table, and some are missing; sequencing was by immunoSEQ multiplex PCR. The DNA was the basis for D and trimming; V, J and clone size are from that table. Among under 200,000 clones, 84% were seen once, and the ten largest hold roughly 3.2%. Everyone who took part was roughly 18 to 89 years old, and they came from 24 US areas. Membership in each cohort depended on participant-reported clinical history.

The sequenced sample consisted of PBMCs or T cells enriched from blood (not recorded which). V gene TRBV7-9 combines with J gene TRBJ2-1; TRBD2 agrees at 9 bases. This clonotype originated in a woman in her 30s who had been exposed to COVID-19. The DNA of the CDR3 is TGTGACAGGCCTAGCGGGGTTAGGAATGAGCAGTTCTTC. Its translation is CDRPSGVRNEQFF.